Listed below are T cell receptor beta chains from one sample, sequenced in a study of blood T cell repertoires in COVID-19. Repertoires were generated with immunoSEQ multiplex PCR, while TCRdb's copy carries only in-frame clones and drops some. The sample records 330,000 or so clones, about 87% being singletons. The sample comprised peripheral blood. The receptor source for this set is a man younger than 40 with COVID-19, enrolled during active disease. Both conserved end residues are part of each CDR3. The D gene is left open where the match is weak. Size is omitted from some rows. Given values are once, few, many or a class for expanded clones.

TRBD1,TRBV3-1/TRBV3-2,TRBJ2-7,few,TGTGCCAGCAGCCAAGATGACTGGGGGACAGGGTATGGTGAGCAGTACTTC,CASSQDDWGTGYGEQYF
TRBD1,TRBV10-3,TRBJ2-7,NA,TGTGCCATCAGTGAGTACGCGTACGGGACAGGGGCCTACGAGCAGTACTTC,CAISEYAYGTGAYEQYF
TRBD2,TRBV3-1/TRBV3-2,TRBJ2-1,once,TGTGCCAGCAGCCAAGAGAGACTCGGATCCGGGACTAGCGTGAAGAGCTCCTACAATGAGCAGTTCTTC,CASSQERLGSGTSVKSSYNEQFF
NA,TRBV5-6,TRBJ1-2,NA,TGTGCCAGCAGCTTGGGACAGATGATCTATGGCTACACCTTC,CASSLGQMIYGYTF
TRBD2,TRBV4-2,TRBJ2-2,NA,TGTGCCAGCAGCCCTGTGTGGGGGGTCGGGAGGGCCACGTTGGACACCGGGGAGCTGTTTTTT,CASSPVWGVGRATLDTGELFF
TRBD1,TRBV18,TRBJ1-5,NA,TGTGCCAGCTCACGGGACAGGGATCAGCCCCAGCATTTT,CASSRDRDQPQHF
NA,TRBV9,TRBJ1-6,NA,TGTGCCAGCAGCGTAACCCGGGGAGGTCCGGGAGGTAATTCACCCCTCCACTTT,CASSVTRGGPGGNSPLHF
TRBD1,TRBV3-1/TRBV3-2,TRBJ2-7,NA,TGTGCCAGCAGCTACCAGGGGGAACTGAGCTCCTACGAGCAGTACTTC,CASSYQGELSSYEQYF
NA,TRBV9,TRBJ2-3,NA,TGTGCCAGCAGCTCCAGGCCCTCCCCCGCAGATACGCAGTATTTT,CASSSRPSPADTQYF
NA,TRBV5-5,TRBJ2-7,NA,TGTGCCAGCAGCGTCAGGGAAATGGTCTCCTACGAGCAGTACTTC,CASSVREMVSYEQYF
NA,TRBV2,TRBJ1-1,NA,TGTGCCAGCAGTGTGGCAGTTTCGAACACTGAAGCTTTCTTT,CASSVAVSNTEAFF
TRBD1,TRBV19,TRBJ1-2,few,TGTGCCAGTAAGGTATGGAGGGACAGGGGAAACTATGGCTACACCTTC,CASKVWRDRGNYGYTF
NA,TRBV27,TRBJ1-4,NA,TGTGCCAGCAGTTTATTGAGGGCTGGTGAAAAACTGTTTTTT,CASSLLRAGEKLFF
TRBD1,TRBV5-6,TRBJ2-7,NA,TGTGCCAGCAGCTTCGGGACAGGAATCTACGAGCAGTACTTC,CASSFGTGIYEQYF
NA,TRBV29-1,TRBJ1-1,NA,TGCAGCGTTGAACCCCACCGTCTGGAGGACTTCATGAACACTGAAGCTTTCTTT,CSVEPHRLEDFMNTEAFF
NA,TRBV18,TRBJ2-1,NA,TGTGCCAGCTCACCACGCGCCTACAATGAGCAGTTCTTC,CASSPRAYNEQFF
TRBD1,TRBV5-1,TRBJ1-4,few,TGCGCCAGCAGCCTCGGGGCAGGGGGCCAAGAACTGTTTTTT,CASSLGAGGQELFF
TRBD1,TRBV27,TRBJ1-6,NA,TGTGCCAGCCACCGACAGGGGGATAATTCACCCCTCCACTTT,CASHRQGDNSPLHF
NA,TRBV4-1,TRBJ2-7,once,TGCGCCAGCAGCCAAGACGGAACAGGAATCTACGAGCAGTACTTC,CASSQDGTGIYEQYF
NA,TRBV28,TRBJ1-5,NA,TGTGCCAGCAGTCCCCCAGACGGGGGGGCTAAGCAGCCCCAGCATTTT,CASSPPDGGAKQPQHF
NA,TRBV6-5,TRBJ1-5,once,TGTGCCAGCACCCTTCGGGGTTTAGGGCAGCCCCAGCATTTT,CASTLRGLGQPQHF
NA,TRBV5-5,TRBJ2-7,once,TGTGCCAGCAGCTCGAGACGGGGAAACTACGAGCAGTACTTC,CASSSRRGNYEQYF
NA,TRBV25-1,TRBJ1-1,many,TGTGCCAGCAGTGAATTGGACAATATGAACACTGAAGCTTTCTTT,CASSELDNMNTEAFF
TRBD1,TRBV18,TRBJ2-1,NA,TGTGCCAGCTCACCCCCTCGCAGGGGGCCCTACAATGAGCAGTTCTTC,CASSPPRRGPYNEQFF
TRBD2,TRBV15,TRBJ2-7,NA,TGTGCCACCAGCGGAGAACCGGGACTAGCGGGAGGATCGTCCTACGAGCAGTACTTC,CATSGEPGLAGGSSYEQYF
NA,TRBV2,TRBJ2-3,NA,TGTGCCAGCAGTGAAGCGGTGGGCGGGGCAGATACGCAGTATTTT,CASSEAVGGADTQYF
TRBD1,TRBV11-2,TRBJ1-2,NA,TGTGCCAGCAGCTTACAACTGAAGACAGGGGGCTCCGGCTACACCTTC,CASSLQLKTGGSGYTF
TRBD1,TRBV7-2,TRBJ1-1,NA,TGTGCCAGCAGCTCAGTCCCGGGACAGGGTCCCAGAGCTTTCTTT,CASSSVPGQGPRAFF
NA,TRBV6-5,TRBJ1-5,NA,TGTGCCAGCAGTTACTCGATCGGGGAGAATCAGCCCCAGCATTTT,CASSYSIGENQPQHF
NA,TRBV19,TRBJ1-2,NA,TGTGCCAGTAGTGCCCAACAGGGAATTAGAGGCTACACCTTC,CASSAQQGIRGYTF
NA,TRBV6-5,TRBJ1-3,once,TGTGCCAGCAGTTACTTGCCAGGCTCTGGAAACACCATATATTTT,CASSYLPGSGNTIYF
NA,TRBV9,TRBJ1-2,once,TGTGCCAGCAGCGTAAGCGGAGACGGAGTAGGCTACACCTTC,CASSVSGDGVGYTF
NA,TRBV29-1,TRBJ2-1,NA,TGCAGCTCAAAGTGGTGGGCATTGAATGAGCAGTTCTTC,CSSKWWALNEQFF
TRBD1,TRBV19,TRBJ1-2,once,TGTGCCAGTAGTATGGCCGGGACAGGGCAGTATGGCTACACCTTC,CASSMAGTGQYGYTF
TRBD1,TRBV2,TRBJ2-3,once,TGTGCCAGCAGTGTTCCCTGGCGGGGACAGGGGGCAACAGATACGCAGTATTTT,CASSVPWRGQGATDTQYF
NA,TRBV24-1,TRBJ2-5,NA,TGTGCCACCAGTGATAGACGGGACCAAGAGACCCAGTACTTC,CATSDRRDQETQYF
TRBD1,TRBV28,TRBJ1-2,NA,TGTGCCAGCAGCCGACAGGGGGACTATGGCTACACCTTC,CASSRQGDYGYTF
NA,TRBV18,TRBJ2-6,NA,TGTGCCAGCTCACGAGGGAACAGCAAGCTCTCTGGGGCCAACGTCCTGACTTTC,CASSRGNSKLSGANVLTF
NA,TRBV11-2,TRBJ1-1,NA,TGTGCCAGCAGCCCTCGCGCATTGGGTGGGGAGACTGAAGCTTTCTTT,CASSPRALGGETEAFF
NA,TRBV12-3/TRBV12-4,TRBJ2-2,NA,TGTGCCAGCAGCCTTAGAGGGGGCGGGGAGCTGTTTTTT,CASSLRGGGELFF
NA,TRBV19,TRBJ2-1,once,TGTGCCAGTAGTATGTATGACACCTACAATGAGCAGTTCTTC,CASSMYDTYNEQFF
NA,TRBV5-5,TRBJ1-1,NA,TGTGCCAGCAGTCCTGATACAGGGCTGGGCACTGAAGCTTTCTTT,CASSPDTGLGTEAFF